This TCR beta chain emerged from a study of T-cell memory formation after mild COVID-19. Study context: The study found TCR clusters largely donor specific. The study, taken as a whole, reports: Among clones contracting day 15 to 85, CD4/CD8 was balanced, whereas later expanders leaned CD4+.

The V and J ends lost 10 bases and 2 bases, in that order; junction bases with no gene match: 2. This CDR3 is built from 12 residues. Germline CDR1 is SNHLY and CDR2 is FYNNEI. This clonotype was seen at least ten times. Its antigen is as yet unknown. TCRdb independently ran MiXCR on the 5' RACE reads; one entry per CDR3 protein. The sample records 250,000 to 350,000 distinct CDR3 sequences, less than 20% being singletons. This receptor was taken from a man younger than 30 who had mild COVID-19 (a few samples of this study predate the infection). Cell type and time point are not known. The sequenced sample was PBMCs or a T cell subset sorted from them (not recorded which). This chain uses TRBV2 with TRBJ2-3, with 8 bases lining up with TRBD1. The CDR3 DNA is TGTGCCACGGACAGGGACACAGATACGCAGTATTTT. Translating gives CATDRDTDTQYF. Variable domain in full (rest from reference TRBV2 and TRBJ2-3): EPEVTQTPSHQVTQMGQEVILRCVPISNHLYFYWYRQILGQKVEFLVSFYNNEISEKSEIFDDQFSVERPDGSNFTLKIRSTKLEDSAMYFCATDRDTDTQYFGPGTRLTVL.